The clone carrying this T cell receptor (beta chain) appeared many times. This specimen belongs to a study of CD8+CD57+ T cells in acquired aplastic anemia. Trimming cost V 2 bases and J 0 bases; bases outside gene matches: 4. Per the germline V gene, CDR1 is MNHEY and CDR2 is SVGEGT. The CDR3 runs 16 residues. Genomic DNA, the template, was used for profiling of the TCR beta VDJ and CDR3. TCRdb called the reads again in MiXCR, with one record for every CDR3 protein. This sample has about 150,000 distinct CDR3 sequences, with about 52% found just once. Patients selected for sequencing had displayed CD8+CD57+ cell expansion by flow cytometry.

The sample consisted of sorted CD4+, CD8+, or CD8+CD57+ T cells (not recorded which) from PBMCs. The rearrangement uses TRBV6-2 or TRBV6-3 and TRBJ2-3; TRBD1 aligns across 8 bases. The TCR was taken from a human donor with aplastic anemia. The CDR3 nucleotides read TGTGCCAGCAGTTACGGGGGGACAGGTAGCACAGATACGCAGTATTTT. As protein: CASSYGGTGSTDTQYF.